The sequence of this T cell receptor beta chain was determined in a study of cytomegalovirus exposure and HLA in healthy donors. Clones were read by immunoSEQ multiplex PCR, and TCRdb kept only the in-frame ones, dropping some. The sample contains 38,000 or so clones, 80% to 95% of which appear only once. Germline V gene data show CDR1 as PRHDT and CDR2 as FYEKMQ (reference sequence). This CDR3 region has 17 residues. V dropped 5 bases and J dropped 0 bases, with 20 bases sitting between them. V is TRBV13 and J is TRBJ2-7; a possible D gene is TRBD2 (5 bases). The sample consisted of PBMCs. This clonotype was sampled from a man aged 18 to 35 in good health and CMV-seronegative. This chain's CDR3 is CASSPERGLPNSYEQYF. CDR3 nucleotide sequence: TGTGCCAGCAGCCCCGAGCGTGGACTCCCCAACTCCTACGAGCAGTACTTC.